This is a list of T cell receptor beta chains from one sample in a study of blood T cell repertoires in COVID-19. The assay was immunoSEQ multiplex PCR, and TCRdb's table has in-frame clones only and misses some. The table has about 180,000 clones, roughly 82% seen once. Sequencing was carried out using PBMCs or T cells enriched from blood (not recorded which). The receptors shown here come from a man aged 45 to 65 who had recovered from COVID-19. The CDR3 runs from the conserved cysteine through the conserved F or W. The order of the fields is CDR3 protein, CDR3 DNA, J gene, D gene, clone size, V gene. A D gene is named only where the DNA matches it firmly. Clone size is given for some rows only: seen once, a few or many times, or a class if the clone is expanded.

cdr3_aa: CASSPRTGWTGELFF
cdr3_nt: TGTGCCAGCAGCCCTCGGACAGGGTGGACCGGGGAGCTGTTTTTT
j_call: TRBJ2-2
d_call: TRBD1
clone_size: NA
v_call: TRBV14

cdr3_aa: CASRPGGTDTQYF
cdr3_nt: TGTGCCAGCCGGCCAGGGGGCACAGATACGCAGTATTTT
j_call: TRBJ2-3
d_call: NA
clone_size: NA
v_call: TRBV12-3/TRBV12-4

cdr3_aa: CASSTGTSDEKLFF
cdr3_nt: TGTGCCAGCAGCACCGGGACATCGGATGAAAAACTGTTTTTT
j_call: TRBJ1-4
d_call: NA
clone_size: NA
v_call: TRBV13

cdr3_aa: CASSEFLNTEAFF
cdr3_nt: TGTGCCAGCAGTGAATTCTTGAACACTGAAGCTTTCTTT
j_call: TRBJ1-1
d_call: NA
clone_size: NA
v_call: TRBV6-4

cdr3_aa: CASRKSSGANVLTF
cdr3_nt: TGTGCCAGCAGAAAGAGCTCTGGGGCCAACGTCCTGACTTTC
j_call: TRBJ2-6
d_call: NA
clone_size: NA
v_call: TRBV25-1

cdr3_aa: CASRREGVGNQPQHF
cdr3_nt: TGTGCCAGCAGACGTGAGGGGGTGGGCAATCAGCCCCAGCATTTT
j_call: TRBJ1-5
d_call: NA
clone_size: once
v_call: TRBV2

cdr3_aa: CSAKQGASGNTIYF
cdr3_nt: TGCAGCGCAAAACAGGGGGCGTCTGGAAACACCATATATTTT
j_call: TRBJ1-3
d_call: TRBD1
clone_size: NA
v_call: TRBV29-1

cdr3_aa: CASSLGHGSQYGYTF
cdr3_nt: TGTGCCAGCAGCTTAGGTCACGGGTCCCAGTATGGCTACACCTTC
j_call: TRBJ1-2
d_call: NA
clone_size: NA
v_call: TRBV11-2

cdr3_aa: CASSPQDRRQPQHF
cdr3_nt: TGCGCCAGCAGCCCACAGGACAGAAGGCAGCCCCAGCATTTT
j_call: TRBJ1-5
d_call: NA
clone_size: NA
v_call: TRBV5-1

cdr3_aa: CASSQAGTTSGYEQYF
cdr3_nt: TGTGCCAGCAGCCAAGCAGGGACTACCAGCGGCTACGAGCAGTACTTC
j_call: TRBJ2-7
d_call: TRBD2
clone_size: NA
v_call: TRBV3-1/TRBV3-2

cdr3_aa: CASSLGRGYNQPQHF
cdr3_nt: TGTGCCAGCAGTTTAGGCAGGGGATACAATCAGCCCCAGCATTTT
j_call: TRBJ1-5
d_call: NA
clone_size: few
v_call: TRBV27

cdr3_aa: CASSLGWGRTYEQYF
cdr3_nt: TGTGCCAGCAGCTTAGGGTGGGGGCGAACCTACGAGCAGTACTTC
j_call: TRBJ2-7
d_call: NA
clone_size: NA
v_call: TRBV7-9

cdr3_aa: CASSFGLAGGHGELFF
cdr3_nt: TGTGCCAGCAGCTTCGGCCTAGCGGGGGGACACGGGGAGCTGTTTTTT
j_call: TRBJ2-2
d_call: TRBD2
clone_size: NA
v_call: TRBV11-1

cdr3_aa: CASSDRRGGYGYTF
cdr3_nt: TGTGCCAGCAGTGACCGAAGGGGAGGGTATGGCTACACCTTC
j_call: TRBJ1-2
d_call: NA
clone_size: few
v_call: TRBV2

cdr3_aa: CAISEGRRNTEAFF
cdr3_nt: TGTGCCATCAGTGAAGGAAGGAGGAACACTGAAGCTTTCTTT
j_call: TRBJ1-1
d_call: NA
clone_size: NA
v_call: TRBV10-3

cdr3_aa: CASSQDREQGKAKNIQYF
cdr3_nt: TGCGCCAGCAGCCAAGATCGGGAGCAGGGTAAAGCCAAAAACATTCAGTACTTC
j_call: TRBJ2-4
d_call: NA
clone_size: NA
v_call: TRBV4-1

cdr3_aa: CASRESRGEKLFF
cdr3_nt: TGTGCCAGCAGGGAGAGCAGGGGTGAAAAACTGTTTTTT
j_call: TRBJ1-4
d_call: NA
clone_size: NA
v_call: TRBV5-4

cdr3_aa: CASRTSGTDTQYF
cdr3_nt: TGTGCCAGCCGGACTAGCGGCACAGATACGCAGTATTTT
j_call: TRBJ2-3
d_call: TRBD2
clone_size: NA
v_call: TRBV19

cdr3_aa: CASSHYLLAGGPYEQFF
cdr3_nt: TGTGCCAGCAGCCATTACCTGCTAGCGGGGGGGCCATATGAGCAGTTCTTC
j_call: TRBJ2-1
d_call: TRBD2
clone_size: NA
v_call: TRBV14

cdr3_aa: CASSQERLAPGDTQYF
cdr3_nt: TGCGCCAGCAGCCAAGAAAGACTAGCTCCGGGCGATACGCAGTATTTT
j_call: TRBJ2-3
d_call: TRBD2
clone_size: NA
v_call: TRBV4-1

cdr3_aa: CASSQDPGTVRFGFNYGYTF
cdr3_nt: TGCGCCAGCAGCCAAGATCCGGGGACAGTCAGGTTTGGGTTTAACTATGGCTACACCTTC
j_call: TRBJ1-2
d_call: TRBD1
clone_size: NA
v_call: TRBV4-1

cdr3_aa: CASSLQREINQPQHF
cdr3_nt: TGCGCCAGCAGCCTACAGAGGGAGATTAATCAGCCCCAGCATTTT
j_call: TRBJ1-5
d_call: NA
clone_size: NA
v_call: TRBV4-1

cdr3_aa: CASSLQTDRLSYNSPLHF
cdr3_nt: TGTGCCAGCAGTTTACAAACCGACCGACTCTCCTATAATTCACCCCTCCACTTT
j_call: TRBJ1-6
d_call: NA
clone_size: few
v_call: TRBV27

cdr3_aa: CASNPSGGDEQFF
cdr3_nt: TGTGCCAGCAACCCTAGCGGGGGGGATGAGCAGTTCTTC
j_call: TRBJ2-1
d_call: TRBD2
clone_size: NA
v_call: TRBV14

cdr3_aa: CASSARQANTEAFF
cdr3_nt: TGTGCCAGCAGCGCACGACAGGCGAACACTGAAGCTTTCTTT
j_call: TRBJ1-1
d_call: NA
clone_size: NA
v_call: TRBV9

cdr3_aa: CASSYDRGSYEQYF
cdr3_nt: TGTGCCAGCAGTTACGACAGGGGGAGCTACGAGCAGTACTTC
j_call: TRBJ2-7
d_call: TRBD1
clone_size: NA
v_call: TRBV6-5